This TCR beta chain was observed in a study of breast tumors, draining lymph nodes, adjacent tissues. There are 15 residues in the CDR3. The germline V gene encodes CDR1 KGHSH and CDR2 LQKENI. V lost 2 bases and J lost 5, with 15 bases in between. The lymph nodes were axillary draining lymph nodes from breast cancer patients. TCRdb reprocessed the multiplex PCR reads via MiXCR and lists one record per CDR3 protein. The sample lists about 270,000 distinct CDR3 sequences; around 31% were seen once. Source material: axillary lymph node tissue. V and J are TRBV18 and TRBJ2-5; weak D call: TRBD1 (5 bases). This clonotype was obtained from a female donor with breast cancer. Some clones in this sample may be carry-over from other donors' samples. The CDR3 sequence: CASSPNAGKGETQYF. The CDR3 DNA reads as TGTGCCAGCTCACCAAACGCAGGGAAAGGGGAGACCCAGTACTTC.